The sequence of this T cell receptor beta chain was determined in a study of regulatory T cells in long-lasting Graves disease. Whole-study findings and limits: Peripheral blood alone, not thyroid tissue, underwent study.

Time point given: newly diagnosed GD, antithyroid drugs for less than 3 months. The authors made the TCR library using RNA they extracted from PBMCs. A word on this clonotype: Its antigen is still unknown.

V lost 6 bases and J 0 bases, leaving 13 bases between the germline ends. Germline V gives CDR1 DFQATT, CDR2 SNEGSKA (reference sequence). The CDR3 spans 14 residues. Both iRepertoire HTBI primers and Arm-PCR of CDR3 regions were used to build the TCR beta libraries. TCRdb reprocessed the multiplex PCR reads with MiXCR, giving one entry per CDR3 protein. The profile shows approximately 350,000 distinct CDR3 sequences, 12% of them singletons. This sample also appeared in a second study, on T cells in Graves' hyperthyroidism and ophthalmopathy. In that study: Patients with uncontrolled infections, other autoimmune diseases, pregnancy or lactation were excluded. RT-PCR in the first round (using the HTBI primer set) targeted the TCR CDR3. Blood held most thyroid clonotypes expanded above 0.001 frequency.

The genes are TRBV20-1 and TRBJ2-3; D possibly corresponds to TRBD2 (5 bases). Sequenced here: peripheral blood mononuclear cells (PBMCs), sampled at new diagnosis, from a patient treated with antithyroid drugs. The source of this sequence is a woman under 30 with Graves disease. CDR3 DNA: TGCAGTGCCACTGAGGGAACTAGCACAGATACGCAGTATTTT. Protein: CSATEGTSTDTQYF.